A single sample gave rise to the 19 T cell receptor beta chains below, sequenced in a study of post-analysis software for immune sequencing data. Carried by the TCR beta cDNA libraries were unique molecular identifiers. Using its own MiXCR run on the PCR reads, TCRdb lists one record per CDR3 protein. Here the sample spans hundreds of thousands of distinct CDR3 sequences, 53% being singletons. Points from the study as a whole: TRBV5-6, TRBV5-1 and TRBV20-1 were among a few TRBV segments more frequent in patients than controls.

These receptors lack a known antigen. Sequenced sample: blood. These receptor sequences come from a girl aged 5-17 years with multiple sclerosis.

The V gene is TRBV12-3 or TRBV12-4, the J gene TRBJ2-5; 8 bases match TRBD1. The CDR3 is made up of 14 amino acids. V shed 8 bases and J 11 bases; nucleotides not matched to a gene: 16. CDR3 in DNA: TGTGCCAGCCAAGGACAGGGTGCTCGCAATGAGCAGTACTTC. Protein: CASQGQGARNEQYF.

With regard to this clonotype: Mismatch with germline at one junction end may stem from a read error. CDR3 loop: CAGSFSSYNEQFF. CDR3 sequence (DNA): TGTGCCGGCAGTTTTAGCTCCTACAATGAGCAGTTCTTC. This chain uses TRBV27 with TRBJ2-1; D is unresolved. The CDR3 length is 13 residues. The germline CDR1 and CDR2 sequences are MNHEY and SMNVEV (reference sequence).

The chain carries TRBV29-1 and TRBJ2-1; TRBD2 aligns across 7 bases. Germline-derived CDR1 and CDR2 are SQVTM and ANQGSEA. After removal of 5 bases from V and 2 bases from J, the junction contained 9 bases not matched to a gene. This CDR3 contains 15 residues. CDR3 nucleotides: TGCAGCGTTCAGCTCCCAGGGAGGGCCTACAATGAGCAGTTCTTC. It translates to CSVQLPGRAYNEQFF.

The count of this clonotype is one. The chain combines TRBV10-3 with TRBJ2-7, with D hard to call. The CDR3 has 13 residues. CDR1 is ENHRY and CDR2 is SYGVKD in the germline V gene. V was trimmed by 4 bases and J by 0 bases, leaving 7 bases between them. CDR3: CAISGHSSYEQYF. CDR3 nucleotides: TGTGCCATCAGTGGCCATAGCTCCTACGAGCAGTACTTC.

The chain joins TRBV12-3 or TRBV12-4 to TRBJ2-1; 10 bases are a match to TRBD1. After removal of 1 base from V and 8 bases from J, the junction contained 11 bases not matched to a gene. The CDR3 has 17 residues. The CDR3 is CASSLVVFRTGGDEQFF. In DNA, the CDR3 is TGTGCCAGCAGTTTAGTGGTATTCAGGACAGGGGGTGATGAGCAGTTCTTC.

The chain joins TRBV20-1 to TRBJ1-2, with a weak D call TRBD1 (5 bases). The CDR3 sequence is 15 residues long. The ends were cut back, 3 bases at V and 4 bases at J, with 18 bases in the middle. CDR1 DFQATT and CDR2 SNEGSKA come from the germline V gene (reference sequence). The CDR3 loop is CSASRDGQTSYGYTF. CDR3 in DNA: TGCAGTGCTAGCCGGGACGGCCAGACTTCCTATGGCTACACCTTC.

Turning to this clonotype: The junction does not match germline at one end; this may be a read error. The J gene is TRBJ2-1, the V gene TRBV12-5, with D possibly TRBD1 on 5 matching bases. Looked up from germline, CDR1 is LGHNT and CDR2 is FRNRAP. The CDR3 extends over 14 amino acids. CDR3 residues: CASGAPRDWNERFF. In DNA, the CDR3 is TGTGCTAGTGGTGCCCCCAGGGATTGGAATGAGCGGTTCTTC.

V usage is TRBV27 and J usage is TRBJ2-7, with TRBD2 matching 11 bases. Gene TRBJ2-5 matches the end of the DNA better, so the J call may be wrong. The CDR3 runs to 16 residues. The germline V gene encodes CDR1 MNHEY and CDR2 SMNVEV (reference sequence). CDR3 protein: CASSPYPTSGARTQYF. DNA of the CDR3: TGTGCCAGCAGTCCCTACCCGACTAGCGGGGCTCGGACCCAGTACTTC.

The CDR3 nucleotides are TGTGCCAGCACTCGGGGGCTTTACTACGAGCAGTACTTC. Its protein product is CASTRGLYYEQYF. The chain carries TRBV6-5 and TRBJ2-7; D may match TRBD1 or TRBD2 (6 bases each). V lost 7 bases, J lost 3 bases, and 13 bases lay in between. The CDR3 is 13 amino acids. Germline CDR1 reads MNHEY; CDR2 reads SVGAGI.

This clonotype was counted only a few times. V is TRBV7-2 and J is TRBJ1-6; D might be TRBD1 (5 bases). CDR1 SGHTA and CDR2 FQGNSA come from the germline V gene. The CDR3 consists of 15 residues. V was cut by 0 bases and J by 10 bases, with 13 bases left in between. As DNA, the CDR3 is TGTGCCAGCAGCTTAGCCGGGACGAAAGGATCACCCCTCCACTTT. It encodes CASSLAGTKGSPLHF.

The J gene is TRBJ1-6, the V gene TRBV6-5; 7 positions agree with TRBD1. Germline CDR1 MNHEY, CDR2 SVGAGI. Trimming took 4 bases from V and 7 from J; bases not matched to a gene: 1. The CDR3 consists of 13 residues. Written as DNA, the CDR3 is TGTGCCAGCAGTTGGGACAGCAATTCACCCCTCCACTTT. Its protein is CASSWDSNSPLHF.

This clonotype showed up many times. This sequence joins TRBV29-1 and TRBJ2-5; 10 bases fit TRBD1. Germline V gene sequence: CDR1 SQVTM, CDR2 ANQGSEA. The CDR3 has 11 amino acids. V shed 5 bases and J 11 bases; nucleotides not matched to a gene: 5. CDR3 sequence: CSVRDRGEQYF. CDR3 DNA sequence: TGCAGCGTTCGGGACAGGGGTGAGCAGTACTTC.

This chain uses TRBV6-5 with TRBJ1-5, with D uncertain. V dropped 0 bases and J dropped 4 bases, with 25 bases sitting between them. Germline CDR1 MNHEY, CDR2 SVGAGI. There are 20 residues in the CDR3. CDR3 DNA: TGTGCCAGCAGTTACTCGACCGTTGGTTTCGTCGGGCAGGTTAATCAGCCCCAGCATTTT. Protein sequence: CASSYSTVGFVGQVNQPQHF.

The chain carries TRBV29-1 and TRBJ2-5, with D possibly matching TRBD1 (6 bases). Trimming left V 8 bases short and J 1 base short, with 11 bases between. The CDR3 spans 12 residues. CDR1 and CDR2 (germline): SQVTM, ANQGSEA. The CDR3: CSLRTVQETQYF. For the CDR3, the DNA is TGCAGCCTCCGGACAGTCCAAGAGACCCAGTACTTC.

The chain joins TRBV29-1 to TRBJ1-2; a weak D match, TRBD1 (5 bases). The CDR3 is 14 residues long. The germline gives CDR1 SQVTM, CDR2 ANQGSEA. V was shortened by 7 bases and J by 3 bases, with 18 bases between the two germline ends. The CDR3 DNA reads TGCAGCGCCGAGGATGCGACAGACTACTATGGCTACACCTTC. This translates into CSAEDATDYYGYTF.

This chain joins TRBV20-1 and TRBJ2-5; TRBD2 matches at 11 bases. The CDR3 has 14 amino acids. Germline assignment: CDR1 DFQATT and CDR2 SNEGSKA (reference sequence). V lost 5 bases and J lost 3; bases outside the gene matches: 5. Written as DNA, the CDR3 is TGCAGTGCTTTAGCGGGGGGGCCGGAAGAGACCCAGTACTTC. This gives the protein CSALAGGPEETQYF.

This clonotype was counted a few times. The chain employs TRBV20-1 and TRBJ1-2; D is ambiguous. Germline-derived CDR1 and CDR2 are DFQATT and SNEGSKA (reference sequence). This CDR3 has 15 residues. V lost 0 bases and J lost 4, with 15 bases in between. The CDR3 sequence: CSAREPRTLGYGYTF. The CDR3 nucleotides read TGCAGTGCTAGAGAGCCTCGAACCCTGGGCTATGGCTACACCTTC.

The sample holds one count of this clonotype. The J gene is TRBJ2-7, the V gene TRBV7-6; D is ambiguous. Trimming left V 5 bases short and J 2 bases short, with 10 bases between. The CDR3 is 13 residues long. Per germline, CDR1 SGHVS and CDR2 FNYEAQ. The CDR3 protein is CASSPPSPYEQYF. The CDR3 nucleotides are TGTGCCAGCAGCCCCCCCTCTCCCTACGAGCAGTACTTC.

The CDR3, as DNA: TGTGCCAGCAGCCCTGGGACAGGGGATGCGACCCAGTACTTC. As protein: CASSPGTGDATQYF. V is TRBV7-3 and J is TRBJ2-5; the match to TRBD1 covers 10 bases. Germline CDR1 SGHTA, CDR2 FQGTGA. Trimming took 5 bases from V and 7 from J; bases not matched to a gene: 7. The CDR3 totals 14 residues. Complete variable domain (other parts from reference TRBV7-3 and TRBJ2-5): GAGVSQTPSNKVTEKGKYVELRCDPISGHTALYWYRQSLGQGPEFLIYFQGTGAADDSGLPNDRFFAVRPEGSVSTLKIQRTERGDSAVYLCASSPGTGDATQYFGPGTRLLVL.